Detailed here is one T cell receptor (beta chain). This record comes from a study of early stage breast cancer tumors. Looking at the study overall: Most invasive tumors, about 75% of the 16, were ER+/PR+/HER2-.

Here immunoSEQ multiplex PCR was the method, and the copy in TCRdb shows in-frame clones only, minus some. The sample consists of tens of thousands of clones, 65% to 80% of them appearing once. Germline CDR1 and CDR2: LNHDA and SQIVND (reference sequence). CDR3 length: 16 amino acids. This receptor was identified in a person aged 55-75 years with breast cancer. Sequencing was performed on blood. This chain joins TRBV19 and TRBJ2-2; D may correspond to TRBD1 or TRBD2 (6 bases each). This chain's CDR3 is CATKPGASRDGGELFF. The CDR3 DNA reads as TGTGCAACTAAACCGGGGGCCAGTAGAGACGGGGGGGAGCTGTTTTTT. Filled out from reference TRBV19 and TRBJ2-2, the complete variable domain reads DGGITQSPKYLFRKEGQNVTLSCEQNLNHDAMYWYRQDPGQGLRLIYYSQIVNDFQKGDIAEGYSVSREKKESFPLTVTSAQKNPTAFYLCATKPGASRDGGELFFGEGSRLTVL.